The rows below give T cell receptor beta chains drawn from one sample of a study of cytomegalovirus exposure and HLA in healthy donors. Measured with immunoSEQ multiplex PCR; TCRdb has only the in-frame clones, and not every one. Of about 160,000 clones detected, under 90% appear once; the ten largest clones hold over 4%. The sequenced material came from PBMCs. The receptors originated from a man younger than 35 in good health and CMV-seropositive. The CDR3 runs from the conserved cysteine through the conserved F or W. The order of the fields is clone size, V gene, D gene, J gene, CDR3 protein, CDR3 DNA. A D gene is named only where the DNA matches it firmly. Size values are once, few and many counts, or a class for expanded clones, and some rows have none.

clone size: NA; V gene: TRBV19; D gene: NA; J gene: TRBJ2-7; CDR3 protein: CASSLNNGVLGYEQYF; CDR3 DNA: TGTGCCAGTAGCTTAAACAACGGGGTTCTAGGGTACGAGCAGTACTTC
clone size: NA; V gene: TRBV6-5; D gene: NA; J gene: TRBJ2-7; CDR3 protein: CASSYSQGVIEQYF; CDR3 DNA: TGTGCCAGCAGTTACAGTCAGGGTGTTATCGAGCAGTACTTC
clone size: NA; V gene: TRBV28; D gene: NA; J gene: TRBJ2-2; CDR3 protein: CASSLSTGELFF; CDR3 DNA: TGTGCCAGCAGTTTATCGACCGGGGAGCTGTTTTTT
clone size: NA; V gene: TRBV28; D gene: TRBD1; J gene: TRBJ2-7; CDR3 protein: CASSPGDRLYEQYF; CDR3 DNA: TGTGCCAGCAGTCCCGGGGACAGACTCTACGAGCAGTACTTC
clone size: few; V gene: TRBV29-1; D gene: TRBD2; J gene: TRBJ2-1; CDR3 protein: CSVGLGLAGVGNEQFF; CDR3 DNA: TGCAGCGTTGGATTGGGACTAGCGGGAGTGGGGAATGAGCAGTTCTTC
clone size: NA; V gene: TRBV2; D gene: TRBD2; J gene: TRBJ2-7; CDR3 protein: CASSGGTSREQYF; CDR3 DNA: TGTGCCAGCAGTGGCGGGACTAGTAGAGAGCAGTACTTC
clone size: NA; V gene: TRBV11-3; D gene: TRBD2; J gene: TRBJ2-5; CDR3 protein: CASRGGAGQETQYF; CDR3 DNA: TGTGCCAGCAGGGGAGGAGCGGGACAAGAGACCCAGTACTTC
clone size: NA; V gene: TRBV16; D gene: NA; J gene: TRBJ2-7; CDR3 protein: CASSQWTWNDEQYF; CDR3 DNA: TGTGCCAGCAGCCAATGGACATGGAACGACGAGCAGTACTTC
clone size: NA; V gene: TRBV30; D gene: NA; J gene: TRBJ2-5; CDR3 protein: CAWSVGGTGETQYF; CDR3 DNA: TGTGCCTGGAGTGTTGGAGGTACCGGAGAGACCCAGTACTTC
clone size: NA; V gene: TRBV7-2; D gene: NA; J gene: TRBJ1-4; CDR3 protein: CASSPAGGYEKLFF; CDR3 DNA: TGTGCCAGCAGCCCGGCGGGGGGCTATGAAAAACTGTTTTTT
clone size: NA; V gene: TRBV19; D gene: TRBD1; J gene: TRBJ2-7; CDR3 protein: CASSSTGTGVHEQYF; CDR3 DNA: TGTGCCAGTAGTTCCACCGGGACAGGGGTCCACGAGCAGTACTTC
clone size: NA; V gene: TRBV2; D gene: TRBD2; J gene: TRBJ2-2; CDR3 protein: CASKFKREGRITGELFF; CDR3 DNA: TGTGCCAGCAAGTTTAAGCGGGAGGGCCGAATCACCGGGGAGCTGTTTTTT
clone size: NA; V gene: TRBV27; D gene: NA; J gene: TRBJ1-1; CDR3 protein: CASSFRTANTEAFF; CDR3 DNA: TGTGCCAGCAGTTTCCGGACAGCGAACACTGAAGCTTTCTTT
clone size: NA; V gene: TRBV2; D gene: TRBD1; J gene: TRBJ2-5; CDR3 protein: CASRDRGETQYF; CDR3 DNA: TGTGCCAGCCGGGACAGGGGGGAGACCCAGTACTTC
clone size: NA; V gene: TRBV29-1; D gene: TRBD2; J gene: TRBJ2-5; CDR3 protein: CSVEWGLAGETQYF; CDR3 DNA: TGCAGCGTTGAATGGGGATTAGCGGGAGAGACCCAGTACTTC
clone size: NA; V gene: TRBV6-5; D gene: TRBD2; J gene: TRBJ2-1; CDR3 protein: CASRRLAGGPYEQFF; CDR3 DNA: TGTGCCAGCAGACGACTAGCGGGAGGGCCTTATGAGCAGTTCTTC
clone size: NA; V gene: TRBV15; D gene: NA; J gene: TRBJ2-3; CDR3 protein: CATSRDSRSEGDTQYF; CDR3 DNA: TGTGCCACCAGCAGAGATTCAAGAAGCGAAGGCGATACGCAGTATTTT
clone size: NA; V gene: TRBV4-1; D gene: TRBD1; J gene: TRBJ2-2; CDR3 protein: CASSQEFPSPQGAGELFF; CDR3 DNA: TGCGCCAGCAGCCAAGAATTCCCCTCACCACAGGGGGCCGGGGAGCTGTTTTTT
clone size: NA; V gene: TRBV5-4; D gene: TRBD1; J gene: TRBJ2-7; CDR3 protein: CASSPDRAFEQYF; CDR3 DNA: TGTGCCAGCAGCCCGGACAGGGCTTTTGAGCAGTACTTC
clone size: NA; V gene: TRBV19; D gene: NA; J gene: TRBJ1-4; CDR3 protein: CASSTNEKLFF; CDR3 DNA: TGTGCCAGCTCAACTAATGAAAAACTGTTTTTT
clone size: NA; V gene: TRBV11-3; D gene: NA; J gene: TRBJ2-1; CDR3 protein: CASSLAAEGGDEQFF; CDR3 DNA: TGTGCCAGCAGCTTAGCAGCCGAGGGGGGGGATGAGCAGTTCTTC
clone size: NA; V gene: TRBV28; D gene: TRBD2; J gene: TRBJ2-5; CDR3 protein: CASSSGGQGRIKETQYF; CDR3 DNA: TGTGCCAGCAGTTCGGGGGGGCAGGGTAGGATAAAAGAGACCCAGTACTTC
clone size: NA; V gene: TRBV7-6; D gene: TRBD1; J gene: TRBJ1-4; CDR3 protein: CASSSGTGLEKLFF; CDR3 DNA: TGTGCCAGCAGCTCCGGGACAGGGCTTGAAAAACTGTTTTTT
clone size: NA; V gene: TRBV27; D gene: TRBD2; J gene: TRBJ2-3; CDR3 protein: CASSLTMRGSSQTQYF; CDR3 DNA: TGTGCCAGCAGTTTAACGATGCGCGGGAGCTCCCAGACGCAGTATTTT
clone size: NA; V gene: TRBV19; D gene: TRBD2; J gene: TRBJ2-7; CDR3 protein: CASRSGLAGKHEQYF; CDR3 DNA: TGTGCCAGTAGAAGTGGCCTAGCGGGAAAACACGAGCAGTACTTC
clone size: once; V gene: TRBV4-1; D gene: TRBD2; J gene: TRBJ2-7; CDR3 protein: CASSQVGGSGRAVYEQYF; CDR3 DNA: TGCGCCAGCAGCCAAGTTGGTGGTAGCGGGAGGGCCGTCTACGAGCAGTACTTC
clone size: NA; V gene: TRBV13; D gene: NA; J gene: TRBJ2-7; CDR3 protein: CASSLGAGRTYEQYF; CDR3 DNA: TGTGCCAGCAGCTTAGGGGCAGGAAGAACCTACGAGCAGTACTTC
clone size: NA; V gene: TRBV7-9; D gene: TRBD2; J gene: TRBJ2-7; CDR3 protein: CASSLFYSGLAGSSSTF; CDR3 DNA: TGTGCCAGCAGCTTATTCTACTCGGGACTAGCGGGATCTTCTTCAACTTTC
clone size: once; V gene: TRBV10-2; D gene: NA; J gene: TRBJ2-1; CDR3 protein: CASSEYVAVEQFF; CDR3 DNA: TGCGCCAGCAGTGAGTACGTAGCAGTTGAGCAGTTCTTC
clone size: NA; V gene: TRBV5-4; D gene: TRBD2; J gene: TRBJ2-1; CDR3 protein: CASSLLGGRAGNEQFF; CDR3 DNA: TGTGCCAGCAGCTTGCTGGGCGGGAGGGCCGGCAATGAGCAGTTCTTC
clone size: NA; V gene: TRBV19; D gene: TRBD1; J gene: TRBJ1-2; CDR3 protein: CASSIQGAHDGYTF; CDR3 DNA: TGTGCCAGTAGTATTCAGGGGGCGCACGATGGCTACACCTTC
clone size: NA; V gene: TRBV5-6; D gene: NA; J gene: TRBJ1-4; CDR3 protein: CASSLASGFTTNEKLFF; CDR3 DNA: TGTGCCAGCAGCTTGGCTTCCGGTTTTACAACTAATGAAAAACTGTTTTTT
clone size: NA; V gene: TRBV6-5; D gene: TRBD2; J gene: TRBJ2-5; CDR3 protein: CASSLLAGGEETQYF; CDR3 DNA: TGTGCCAGCAGTTTACTAGCGGGAGGGGAAGAGACCCAGTACTTC
clone size: NA; V gene: TRBV19; D gene: NA; J gene: TRBJ2-3; CDR3 protein: CASSTSIGGRTDTQYF; CDR3 DNA: TGTGCCAGTAGTACGAGTATCGGGGGGCGGACAGATACGCAGTATTTT
clone size: NA; V gene: TRBV7-9; D gene: TRBD1; J gene: TRBJ1-2; CDR3 protein: CASSSPGQGNYGYTF; CDR3 DNA: TGTGCCAGCAGCTCGCCGGGACAGGGGAACTATGGCTACACCTTC
clone size: NA; V gene: TRBV18; D gene: NA; J gene: TRBJ2-2; CDR3 protein: CASSPPQGTAGELFF; CDR3 DNA: TGTGCCAGCTCACCACCGCAGGGTACGGCCGGGGAGCTGTTTTTT
clone size: NA; V gene: TRBV27; D gene: TRBD1; J gene: TRBJ2-3; CDR3 protein: CASSFDRERGTPDTQYF; CDR3 DNA: TGTGCCAGCAGTTTCGACAGGGAAAGGGGAACCCCGGATACGCAGTATTTT
clone size: NA; V gene: TRBV18; D gene: NA; J gene: TRBJ2-3; CDR3 protein: CASSPNGADTQYF; CDR3 DNA: TGTGCCAGCTCACCAAATGGAGCAGATACGCAGTATTTT
clone size: few; V gene: TRBV2; D gene: NA; J gene: TRBJ2-7; CDR3 protein: CASHREYEQYF; CDR3 DNA: TGTGCCAGCCACAGAGAATACGAGCAGTACTTC
clone size: few; V gene: TRBV11-2; D gene: TRBD1; J gene: TRBJ2-7; CDR3 protein: CASSFDRGAYEQYF; CDR3 DNA: TGTGCCAGCAGCTTCGACAGGGGAGCCTACGAGCAGTACTTC
clone size: NA; V gene: TRBV28; D gene: TRBD2; J gene: TRBJ2-1; CDR3 protein: CASSPGLAGGPASYNEQFF; CDR3 DNA: TGTGCCAGCAGTCCGGGACTAGCGGGAGGGCCGGCCTCCTACAATGAGCAGTTCTTC
clone size: NA; V gene: TRBV29-1; D gene: TRBD1; J gene: TRBJ2-5; CDR3 protein: CSVEGTGGAETQYF; CDR3 DNA: TGCAGCGTTGAAGGGACAGGGGGCGCTGAGACCCAGTACTTC
clone size: NA; V gene: TRBV11-3; D gene: TRBD2; J gene: TRBJ2-2; CDR3 protein: CASSAGGTDTGELFF; CDR3 DNA: TGTGCCAGCAGCGCGGGAGGGACGGACACCGGGGAGCTGTTTTTT
clone size: NA; V gene: TRBV15; D gene: NA; J gene: TRBJ2-7; CDR3 protein: CATSTTRDPTTYEQYF; CDR3 DNA: TGTGCCACCAGCACCACCCGAGATCCTACCACCTACGAGCAGTACTTC
clone size: NA; V gene: TRBV29-1; D gene: TRBD2; J gene: TRBJ2-7; CDR3 protein: CSVLLAGGEEQYF; CDR3 DNA: TGCAGCGTCCTACTAGCGGGAGGGGAAGAGCAGTACTTC
clone size: NA; V gene: TRBV28; D gene: TRBD1; J gene: TRBJ1-1; CDR3 protein: CASSEDRGRNTEAFF; CDR3 DNA: TGTGCCAGCAGTGAGGACAGGGGTCGGAACACTGAAGCTTTCTTT
clone size: once; V gene: TRBV4-1; D gene: TRBD2; J gene: TRBJ2-5; CDR3 protein: CASSQWTSGKETQYF; CDR3 DNA: TGCGCCAGCAGCCAATGGACTAGCGGGAAGGAGACCCAGTACTTC
clone size: NA; V gene: TRBV6-5; D gene: TRBD2; J gene: TRBJ2-5; CDR3 protein: CASSSRTSYETQYF; CDR3 DNA: TGTGCCAGCAGTTCCCGGACTAGTTATGAGACCCAGTACTTC
clone size: NA; V gene: TRBV11-2; D gene: NA; J gene: TRBJ2-1; CDR3 protein: CASSPRVRSYNEQFF; CDR3 DNA: TGTGCCAGCAGCCCCAGGGTAAGGTCCTACAATGAGCAGTTCTTC
clone size: NA; V gene: TRBV7-9; D gene: TRBD2; J gene: TRBJ2-3; CDR3 protein: CASSGELAGGKYF; CDR3 DNA: TGTGCCAGCAGCGGGGAACTAGCGGGAGGGAAGTATTTT
clone size: NA; V gene: TRBV7-9; D gene: TRBD1; J gene: TRBJ2-1; CDR3 protein: CASSPRDSVYEQFF; CDR3 DNA: TGTGCCAGCAGCCCCCGGGACAGTGTGTATGAGCAGTTCTTC
clone size: once; V gene: TRBV28; D gene: TRBD1; J gene: TRBJ1-1; CDR3 protein: CASTSAGTGANTEAFF; CDR3 DNA: TGTGCCAGCACCTCGGCCGGGACAGGGGCCAACACTGAAGCTTTCTTT
clone size: NA; V gene: TRBV29-1; D gene: TRBD2; J gene: TRBJ2-7; CDR3 protein: CSVEGTSGAYEQYF; CDR3 DNA: TGCAGCGTTGAGGGGACTAGCGGGGCATACGAGCAGTACTTC
clone size: NA; V gene: TRBV7-9; D gene: TRBD2; J gene: TRBJ2-1; CDR3 protein: CASSSPGLNYNEQFF; CDR3 DNA: TGTGCCAGCAGCTCTCCGGGACTAAACTACAATGAGCAGTTCTTC
clone size: NA; V gene: TRBV5-1; D gene: NA; J gene: TRBJ2-7; CDR3 protein: CASSFAGPSYEQYF; CDR3 DNA: TGCGCCAGCAGCTTTGCGGGACCAAGTTACGAGCAGTACTTC
clone size: NA; V gene: TRBV6-1; D gene: TRBD1; J gene: TRBJ2-7; CDR3 protein: CASSTGTGRIYEQYF; CDR3 DNA: TGTGCCAGCAGTACGGGGACAGGGAGGATCTACGAGCAGTACTTC
clone size: NA; V gene: TRBV6-1; D gene: TRBD2; J gene: TRBJ2-1; CDR3 protein: CASSDQSGVAGRPYNEQFF; CDR3 DNA: TGTGCCAGCAGTGATCAATCGGGGGTAGCGGGGCGACCCTACAATGAGCAGTTCTTC
clone size: NA; V gene: TRBV5-1; D gene: TRBD1; J gene: TRBJ1-4; CDR3 protein: CASSHSEGAMFF; CDR3 DNA: TGCGCCAGCAGCCACTCGGAGGGGGCCATGTTTTTT
clone size: NA; V gene: TRBV27; D gene: TRBD1; J gene: TRBJ2-5; CDR3 protein: CASQVGQGLQETQYF; CDR3 DNA: TGTGCCAGTCAGGTAGGACAGGGACTGCAAGAGACCCAGTACTTC